Shown below are 8 T cell receptor beta chains from a single sample sequenced in a study of cytomegalovirus exposure and HLA in healthy donors (dated by TCRdb to 2017 to 2019). Library creation used the immunoSEQ multiplex PCR assay. For the multiplex PCR, a mixture combining 60 forward primers for TCR Vbeta segments and 13 reverse primers for TCR Jbeta segments was used. This is the immuneACCESS table as TCRdb keeps it, with only in-frame sequences that have V and J called. A part of the clones is gone; compared with another copy, unresolved V genes explain less than half, and the rest is unexplained. The sample table holds 100,000 to 150,000 clones, of which roughly 88% were seen once. The ten largest clones take up roughly 3% of the sample. Sample: PBMCs. The receptors shown here come from a woman in her late teens or twenties in good health and CMV-seropositive.

This chain uses TRBV6-1 with TRBJ1-2, with D unresolved. Germline assignment: CDR1 MNHNS and CDR2 SASEGT. V was clipped by 4 bases and J by 0 bases, with 9 bases between them. The CDR3 sequence is 14 residues long. The CDR3 bases are TGTGCCAGCAGTGTCGAGATAACTAACTATGGCTACACCTTC. As protein: CASSVEITNYGYTF.

V is TRBV5-1 and J is TRBJ2-3; 14 nucleotides align to TRBD2. V lost 5 bases to trimming and J lost 0 bases; unmatched junction nucleotides: 8. CDR1 and CDR2 (germline): SGHRS, YFSETQ. CDR3 length equals 18 residues. CDR3 amino acids: CASRPGLAGGPSTDTQYF. In nucleotides, the CDR3 is TGCGCCAGCAGACCTGGACTAGCGGGGGGCCCTAGCACAGATACGCAGTATTTT.

The CDR3 sequence: CASSAYYEQYF. The CDR3 nucleotides read TGTGCCAGCAGCGCCTATTACGAGCAGTACTTC. This rearrangement joins TRBV5-6 to TRBJ2-7; D is unclear. Germline V gives CDR1 SGHDT, CDR2 YYEEEE. The germline V and J ends were trimmed by 4 bases and 4 bases, with 6 bases remaining between them. This CDR3 has 11 residues. Full variable domain (missing parts from reference TRBV5-6 and TRBJ2-7): DAGVTQSPTHLIKTRGQQVTLRCSPKSGHDTVSWYQQALGQGPQFIFQYYEEEERQRGNFPDRFSGHQFPNYSSELNVNALLLGDSALYLCASSAYYEQYFGPGTRLTVT.

J is TRBJ2-7 and V is TRBV11-2; 7 bases match TRBD2. V lost 0 bases, J lost 1 base, and 15 bases stayed unmatched. The germline gives CDR1 SGHAT, CDR2 FQNNGV. There are 19 residues in the CDR3. The chain's CDR3 is CASSLDLAGWGGGSYEQYF. CDR3 nucleotide sequence: TGTGCCAGCAGCTTAGATTTGGCAGGGTGGGGGGGAGGGTCCTACGAGCAGTACTTC.

The V call is TRBV4-1, the J call TRBJ2-3; 11 bases agree with TRBD2. CDR1 and CDR2 (germline): MGHRA, YSYEKL. The CDR3 loop spans 15 amino acids. V dropped 4 bases and J dropped 6; count of bases not matched to a gene: 6. CDR3 region: CASSPTSGATDTQYF. In DNA, the CDR3 is TGCGCCAGCAGCCCGACTAGCGGGGCTACGGATACGCAGTATTTT.

The chain employs TRBV30 and TRBJ2-7, with D possibly matching TRBD1 (5 bases). V lost 1 base, J lost 3 bases, and 10 bases lay in between. CDR1 is GTSNPN and CDR2 is SVGIG in the germline V gene (reference sequence). This CDR3 has 13 amino acids. CDR3: CAWSGMQGYEQYF. Written as DNA, the CDR3 is TGTGCCTGGAGTGGGATGCAGGGCTACGAGCAGTACTTC.

V is TRBV6-5 and J is TRBJ2-2, with 7 bases fitting TRBD2. CDR1 MNHEY and CDR2 SVGAGI come from the germline V gene. V trimming: 5 bases; J trimming: 2 bases; junction bases outside the gene matches: 5. The CDR3 covers 15 residues. The CDR3 coding sequence is TGTGCCAGCAGTACCGGGACTACTAACACCGGGGAGCTGTTTTTT. It is translated as CASSTGTTNTGELFF.

In its sample, this clone was seen once. The chain is built from TRBV5-5 and TRBJ2-7; D gene ambiguous. Germline V gene sequence: CDR1 SGHKS, CDR2 YYEKEE (reference sequence). Trimming took 0 bases from V and 2 from J, leaving 6 bases between them. This CDR3 is built from 13 residues. Here the CDR3 reads CASSLGAPYEQYF. Here the CDR3 DNA reads TGTGCCAGCAGCTTGGGGGCCCCCTACGAGCAGTACTTC.